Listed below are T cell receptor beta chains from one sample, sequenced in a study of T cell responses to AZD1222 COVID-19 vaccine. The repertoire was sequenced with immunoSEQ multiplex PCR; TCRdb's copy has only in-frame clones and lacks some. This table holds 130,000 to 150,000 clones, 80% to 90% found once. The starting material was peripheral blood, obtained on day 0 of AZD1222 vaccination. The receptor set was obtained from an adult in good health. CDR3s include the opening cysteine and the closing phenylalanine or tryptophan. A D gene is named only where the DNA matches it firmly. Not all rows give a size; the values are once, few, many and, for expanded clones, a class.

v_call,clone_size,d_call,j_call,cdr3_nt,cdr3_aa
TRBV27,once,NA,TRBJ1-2,TGTGCCAGCAGTTTAGGGGCGCGCGGGACTAACTATGGCTACACCTTC,CASSLGARGTNYGYTF
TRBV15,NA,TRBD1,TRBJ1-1,TGTGCCACCAGCAGAGAATTAAACCGGGACAGAGGGACCACTGAAGCTTTCTTT,CATSRELNRDRGTTEAFF
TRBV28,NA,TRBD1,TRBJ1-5,TGTGCCAGCAGTTTAGAAACAGGGGTCGGTCAGCCCCAGCATTTT,CASSLETGVGQPQHF
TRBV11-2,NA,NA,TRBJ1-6,TGTGCCAGCAGCTTATTAGGGACCTTGGATTCACCCCTCCACTTT,CASSLLGTLDSPLHF
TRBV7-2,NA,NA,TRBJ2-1,TGTGCCAGCAGCTTAGGCCAGGTATACAATGAGCAGTTCTTC,CASSLGQVYNEQFF
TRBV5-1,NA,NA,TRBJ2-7,TGCGCCAGCGGCCGACTATCGAGCTCCTACGAGCAGTACTTC,CASGRLSSSYEQYF
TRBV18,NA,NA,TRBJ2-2,TGTGCCAGCTCACCCAAGGGTACGAACACCGGGGAGCTGTTTTTT,CASSPKGTNTGELFF
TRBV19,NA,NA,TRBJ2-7,TGTGCCAGTAGTATCCCCCAGACGTCCCACGAGCAGTACTTC,CASSIPQTSHEQYF
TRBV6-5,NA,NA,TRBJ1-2,TGTGCCAGCAGGGCCAGGGCCAACTATGGCTACACCTTC,CASRARANYGYTF
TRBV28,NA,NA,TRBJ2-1,TGTGCCAGCAGTTTGACCTACAATGAGCAGTTCTTC,CASSLTYNEQFF
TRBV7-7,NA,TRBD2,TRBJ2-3,TGTGCCAGCAGCGGAATAGCGGGGAGCACAGATACGCAGTATTTT,CASSGIAGSTDTQYF
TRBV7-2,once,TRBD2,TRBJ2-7,TGTGCCTCGGGACTAGCGGATACGAGCTCCTACGAGCAGTACTTC,CASGLADTSSYEQYF
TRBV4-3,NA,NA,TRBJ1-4,TGCGCCAGCAGCCAAGCCCTTACTAATGAAAAACTGTTTTTT,CASSQALTNEKLFF
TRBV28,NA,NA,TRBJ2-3,TGTGCCAGCACTGCCGTTTATGCGAAAGAGACAGATACGCAGTATTTT,CASTAVYAKETDTQYF
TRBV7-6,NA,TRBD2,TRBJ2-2,TGTGCCAGCACCCGGACTAGCGGGACGAACACCGGGGAGCTGTTTTTT,CASTRTSGTNTGELFF
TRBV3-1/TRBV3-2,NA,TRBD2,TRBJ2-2,TGTGCCAGCAGCCAAGATCGGAGTAGCGGGAAACGAAGCACCGGGGAGCTGTTTTTT,CASSQDRSSGKRSTGELFF
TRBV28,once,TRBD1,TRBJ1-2,TGTGCCAGCAGTTATTACAGGGGTAACTATGGCTACACCTTC,CASSYYRGNYGYTF
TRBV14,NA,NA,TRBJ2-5,TGTGCCAGCAGCCACTTCAGCGGACGCGGTTCGGAGACCCAGTACTTC,CASSHFSGRGSETQYF
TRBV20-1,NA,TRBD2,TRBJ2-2,TGCAGTCCTAGTTTCCGGAATGCGGGAGGGTCCGGGGAGCTGTTTTTT,CSPSFRNAGGSGELFF
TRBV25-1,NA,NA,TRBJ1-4,TGTGCCAGCAGAGGCCCAGGGTATAATGAAAAACTGTTTTTT,CASRGPGYNEKLFF
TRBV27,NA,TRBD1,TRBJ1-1,TGTGCCAGCAGTTTTGCGACAGGGGGCACTGAAGCTTTCTTT,CASSFATGGTEAFF
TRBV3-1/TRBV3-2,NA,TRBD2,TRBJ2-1,TGTGCCAGCAGCCAAGATGGTACTAGCGGGAGGGCCCGACGTTGGGATGAGCAGTTCTTC,CASSQDGTSGRARRWDEQFF